The rows below give T cell receptor beta chains drawn from one sample of a study of CD8 T cells in Susac syndrome. TCRdb ran MiXCR on the immunoSEQ multiplex PCR reads and lists one entry per CDR3 protein. The table shows some 58,000 distinct CDR3 sequences, with approximately 95% occurring only once. Sample: CD8+ T cells from PBMCs. The receptors derive from a human donor with Susac syndrome. Both conserved end residues are part of each CDR3. D genes are given only for firm matches. Where a row states a size, it is once, few, many or the class of an expanded clone; other rows omit it.

DNA: TGTGCCAGCACCCCCGGGGCCCTTAATGAAAAACTGTTTTTT
CDR3: CASTPGALNEKLFF
size: NA
D: NA
V: TRBV3-1
J: TRBJ1-4

DNA: TGCAGCGTTTCCGGGTTCGGCATGAACACTGAAGCTTTCTTT
CDR3: CSVSGFGMNTEAFF
size: NA
D: NA
V: TRBV29-1
J: TRBJ1-1

DNA: TGTGCCAGCAGCCCGAGGTCAGGGTCGAACACCGGGGAGCTGTTTTTT
CDR3: CASSPRSGSNTGELFF
size: NA
D: NA
V: TRBV5-4
J: TRBJ2-2

DNA: TGTGCTAGCAGCTTGTGGGGGGAAGAGACCCAGTACTTC
CDR3: CASSLWGEETQYF
size: few
D: NA
V: TRBV7-6
J: TRBJ2-5

DNA: TGTGCCTGGAGCAGGGGGAATCAGCCCCAGCATTTT
CDR3: CAWSRGNQPQHF
size: NA
D: TRBD1
V: TRBV30
J: TRBJ1-5

DNA: TGTGCCAGCAGCTTAACAGCAGGGAAAATGAACACTGAAGCTTTCTTT
CDR3: CASSLTAGKMNTEAFF
size: NA
D: NA
V: TRBV7-6
J: TRBJ1-1

DNA: TGTGCCAGCAGCTTACTTTCTGAAGCTTTCTTT
CDR3: CASSLLSEAFF
size: NA
D: NA
V: TRBV7-9
J: TRBJ1-1

DNA: TGTGCCAGCAGCCCACGCCCGTCAAGGGGCTATGGCTACACCTTC
CDR3: CASSPRPSRGYGYTF
size: NA
D: NA
V: TRBV7-6
J: TRBJ1-2

DNA: TGCGCCAGCAGCCACTCGACCGGGCCCACAACAGATACGCAGTATTTT
CDR3: CASSHSTGPTTDTQYF
size: NA
D: NA
V: TRBV4-1
J: TRBJ2-3

DNA: TGTGCCAGCAGCTTAGGGGCAGGGTCAAACGAGCAGTACTTC
CDR3: CASSLGAGSNEQYF
size: NA
D: NA
V: TRBV11-2
J: TRBJ2-7

DNA: TGTGCCAGCAGGGGGGACAGCCGAGAGACCCAGTACTTC
CDR3: CASRGDSRETQYF
size: NA
D: TRBD1
V: TRBV2
J: TRBJ2-5

DNA: TGCAGTGCTAGAGATGGTAGCGACCTAGGCTACACCTTC
CDR3: CSARDGSDLGYTF
size: NA
D: NA
V: TRBV20-1
J: TRBJ1-2

DNA: TGTGCCACCAGCCCGGACAGGGGGGGACAGCCCCAGCATTTT
CDR3: CATSPDRGGQPQHF
size: NA
D: TRBD1
V: TRBV15
J: TRBJ1-5

DNA: TGCAGCGTCCGGGGGGGGATCTACAATGAGCAGTTCTTC
CDR3: CSVRGGIYNEQFF
size: NA
D: TRBD2
V: TRBV29-1
J: TRBJ2-1

DNA: TGTGCCAGCAGTTTCTCTGCCTGGGATGAAGCTTTCTTT
CDR3: CASSFSAWDEAFF
size: NA
D: NA
V: TRBV12-3/TRBV12-4
J: TRBJ1-1

DNA: TGTGCCAGCAGCGTAGGGGGGGGGAACACCGGGGAGCTGTTTTTT
CDR3: CASSVGGGNTGELFF
size: NA
D: TRBD2
V: TRBV9
J: TRBJ2-2

DNA: TGTGCCAGCAGCGTAGCCCAGAAAGAGACCCAGTACTTC
CDR3: CASSVAQKETQYF
size: NA
D: NA
V: TRBV9
J: TRBJ2-5

DNA: TGTGCCAGCAGCTTAGTGGTTGAGACCCAGTACTTC
CDR3: CASSLVVETQYF
size: NA
D: NA
V: TRBV7-9
J: TRBJ2-5

DNA: TGCAGTGCTAGAGCGGGGGGGGGCACTGAAGCTTTCTTT
CDR3: CSARAGGGTEAFF
size: NA
D: NA
V: TRBV20-1
J: TRBJ1-1

DNA: TGCAGCGACCATCGGGGGGAGGGAGGCTACACCTTC
CDR3: CSDHRGEGGYTF
size: NA
D: NA
V: TRBV29-1
J: TRBJ1-2

DNA: TGTGCCAGCAGTGCCGGGCTTGAAGCTTTCTTT
CDR3: CASSAGLEAFF
size: NA
D: NA
V: TRBV6-2/TRBV6-3
J: TRBJ1-1

DNA: TGTGCCACCAGCAGAGATCCCAGGTTCCTCGAATCGGGGGGAGATACGCAGTATTTT
CDR3: CATSRDPRFLESGGDTQYF
size: NA
D: TRBD2
V: TRBV15
J: TRBJ2-3

DNA: TGTGCCAGCTCACCCCTGCGGGTACTTAATGAAAAACTGTTTTTT
CDR3: CASSPLRVLNEKLFF
size: NA
D: NA
V: TRBV18
J: TRBJ1-4

DNA: TGCGCCAGCAGCCAAGTTCAAGGTTACGAGCAGTACTTC
CDR3: CASSQVQGYEQYF
size: NA
D: NA
V: TRBV4-3
J: TRBJ2-7

DNA: TGTGCCAGCAGCCAGGGGGCCGGGGAGCTGTTTTTT
CDR3: CASSQGAGELFF
size: NA
D: TRBD1
V: TRBV9
J: TRBJ2-2

DNA: TGTGCCTGGAGTGTAGCGAACACCGGGGAGCTGTTTTTT
CDR3: CAWSVANTGELFF
size: NA
D: NA
V: TRBV30
J: TRBJ2-2

DNA: TGTGCCAGCAGCGTAGACCTTTCCGGGGAGCTGTTTTTT
CDR3: CASSVDLSGELFF
size: NA
D: NA
V: TRBV9
J: TRBJ2-2

DNA: TGTGCCAGCAGCCGTCATGAGGCTAGCGGGGATTATACGCAGTATTTT
CDR3: CASSRHEASGDYTQYF
size: NA
D: TRBD2
V: TRBV7-8
J: TRBJ2-3

DNA: TGTGCCAGCGGGGAACAGGGGAGGGAGACCCAGTACTTC
CDR3: CASGEQGRETQYF
size: NA
D: NA
V: TRBV12-3/TRBV12-4
J: TRBJ2-5

DNA: TGCAGTGCGACCTCCTTAGGGGGACGCACAGATACGCAGTATTTT
CDR3: CSATSLGGRTDTQYF
size: NA
D: NA
V: TRBV20-1
J: TRBJ2-3

DNA: TGTGCCAGCAGCATGACAGGGGACAATCAGCCCCAGCATTTT
CDR3: CASSMTGDNQPQHF
size: NA
D: TRBD1
V: TRBV5-4
J: TRBJ1-5

DNA: TGTGCCAGCAGGCCCCCGGGGTACCAAGAGACCCAGTACTTC
CDR3: CASRPPGYQETQYF
size: NA
D: NA
V: TRBV12-3/TRBV12-4
J: TRBJ2-5

DNA: TGTGCCAGCAGTTTAGTTACTCGAGACAGGTATCCCACTGAAGCTTTCTTT
CDR3: CASSLVTRDRYPTEAFF
size: NA
D: NA
V: TRBV12-3/TRBV12-4
J: TRBJ1-1

DNA: TGTGCCAGCAGTCCCCAGACTAGCGGGGGAGATACGCAGTATTTT
CDR3: CASSPQTSGGDTQYF
size: NA
D: TRBD2
V: TRBV12-3/TRBV12-4
J: TRBJ2-3

DNA: TGTGCCTCCAGGGATATCCACTATGGCTACACCTTC
CDR3: CASRDIHYGYTF
size: NA
D: NA
V: TRBV3-1
J: TRBJ1-2

DNA: TGTGCCAGCATCCCCGAAGGGGCTCTCCCTTACAATGAGCAGTTCTTC
CDR3: CASIPEGALPYNEQFF
size: NA
D: NA
V: TRBV2
J: TRBJ2-1

DNA: TGTGCCAGCAGCTTGGGGACAGGGGATTACGGCGGGGAGCTGTTTTTT
CDR3: CASSLGTGDYGGELFF
size: NA
D: TRBD1
V: TRBV5-6
J: TRBJ2-2

DNA: TGTGCCAGCAGTTCCGGGACAGGGAATGGCTACACCTTC
CDR3: CASSSGTGNGYTF
size: few
D: TRBD1
V: TRBV12-3/TRBV12-4
J: TRBJ1-2

DNA: TGTGCCAGCAGTACCGGGACAGGAATCACAGATACGCAGTATTTT
CDR3: CASSTGTGITDTQYF
size: NA
D: TRBD1
V: TRBV12-3/TRBV12-4
J: TRBJ2-3

DNA: TGTGCCAGCAGCTTCCTAGCGGGGGGGCTGGAAGAGACCCAGTACTTC
CDR3: CASSFLAGGLEETQYF
size: NA
D: TRBD2
V: TRBV7-8
J: TRBJ2-5

DNA: TGTGCCAGCAGTTTACCCCTTACAGGGGGCAATCAGCCCCAGCATTTT
CDR3: CASSLPLTGGNQPQHF
size: NA
D: TRBD1
V: TRBV28
J: TRBJ1-5

DNA: TGTGCCAGCAGCGCTGAGTCAGCCGGGGAGCTGTTTTTT
CDR3: CASSAESAGELFF
size: once
D: NA
V: TRBV12-3/TRBV12-4
J: TRBJ2-2

DNA: TGTGCCAGCAGCCCCGACAGGGCCCAAGAGACCCAGTACTTC
CDR3: CASSPDRAQETQYF
size: NA
D: TRBD1
V: TRBV7-9
J: TRBJ2-5

DNA: TGTGCCACCGGCCCAGGGACCCACGAGCAGTACTTC
CDR3: CATGPGTHEQYF
size: NA
D: NA
V: TRBV15
J: TRBJ2-7

DNA: TGCAGTGCTAGGGACAGGTCCTCATCTGGGGCCAACGTCCTGACTTTC
CDR3: CSARDRSSSGANVLTF
size: NA
D: TRBD1
V: TRBV20-1
J: TRBJ2-6

DNA: TGTGCCAGCAGCCAAAACCGGGACAGGGCTTACTATGGCTACACCTTC
CDR3: CASSQNRDRAYYGYTF
size: NA
D: TRBD1
V: TRBV7-9
J: TRBJ1-2

DNA: TGTGCCAGCAGCTTAGGTCGGGGGGTGGGTTTCTACGAGCAGTACTTC
CDR3: CASSLGRGVGFYEQYF
size: NA
D: TRBD2
V: TRBV7-9
J: TRBJ2-7

DNA: TGCGCCAGCAGCCCACAGGGGAACTCTGGGGCCAACGTCCTGACTTTC
CDR3: CASSPQGNSGANVLTF
size: NA
D: TRBD1
V: TRBV23-1
J: TRBJ2-6

DNA: TGTGCCAGCAGCCAAAGGACACTGGATGGCTACACCTTC
CDR3: CASSQRTLDGYTF
size: NA
D: NA
V: TRBV3-1
J: TRBJ1-2

DNA: TGTGCCAGCAGCCCGCGAGACAGGGGACGGTACCAAGAGACCCAGTACTTC
CDR3: CASSPRDRGRYQETQYF
size: NA
D: TRBD1
V: TRBV5-6
J: TRBJ2-5

DNA: TGTGCCAGCAGCTCTAGAGCCGGGACAGGGCCTAACATTGAAGCTTTCTTT
CDR3: CASSSRAGTGPNIEAFF
size: NA
D: TRBD1
V: TRBV7-9
J: TRBJ1-1

DNA: TGCAGTGCTAGAGATCCTCGAGGGGAGCTGTTTTTT
CDR3: CSARDPRGELFF
size: once
D: NA
V: TRBV20-1
J: TRBJ2-2

DNA: TGTGCCAGCAGCCCCCGGACCGGGACTAGCGTTCTCTCCTACAATGAGCAGTTCTTC
CDR3: CASSPRTGTSVLSYNEQFF
size: NA
D: TRBD2
V: TRBV7-9
J: TRBJ2-1